Sequencing of this T cell receptor beta chain was carried out in a study of molecular identifiers for immune sequencing clone quantification. Study-level background: Replicate experiments divided RNA from roughly 20,000 or 100,000 naive CD8 cells into five parts and sequenced four.

Whole-study findings and limits: Whereas clones above 20 RNA copies held under 1% of naive-cell molecules, they held over 97% of effector molecules.

This clonotype showed up many times. Antigen unknown. It was from 20,000 to 1,000,000 sorted cells, with 10%, 30% or 50% RNA, that naive CD8 libraries came. For bulk TCR libraries, previously described methods and listed TCR primers were used. TCRdb analysed the PCR reads with MiXCR anew, one entry per CDR3 protein. The profile shows approximately 630,000 distinct CDR3 sequences, 25% of them singletons. Germline V gene sequence: CDR1 SNHLY, CDR2 FYNNEI. Trimming cost V 2 bases and J 2 bases, with 10 bases left between them. The CDR3 totals 16 residues. The sample was naive CD8+ T cells from blood, with Jurkat cell RNA spiked in. Regarding subset: FACS-sorted CD8+CD4-CCR7+CD45RA+ naive T cells. The chain joins TRBV2 to TRBJ1-6; D unclear. The source is a human donor in good health. Some libraries in this study had Jurkat cell RNA spiked in. The CDR3 protein is CASSESPGAYNSPLHF. The CDR3 DNA is TGTGCCAGCAGTGAAAGTCCGGGAGCCTATAATTCACCCCTCCACTTT. Variable domain in full (rest from reference TRBV2 and TRBJ1-6): EPEVTQTPSHQVTQMGQEVILRCVPISNHLYFYWYRQILGQKVEFLVSFYNNEISEKSEIFDDQFSVERPDGSNFTLKIRSTKLEDSAMYFCASSESPGAYNSPLHFGNGTRLTVT.